This T cell receptor beta chain emerged from a study of shared clonotypes between healthy human individuals. The study, taken as a whole, reports: Larger estimated richness was generally recorded for naive subsets relative to memory subsets.

V was clipped by 4 bases and J by 0 bases; unmatched bases: 5. The germline V gene has CDR1 GTSNPN and CDR2 SVGIG (reference sequence). The CDR3 runs to 14 residues. The assay was immunoSEQ multiplex PCR, and TCRdb's table has in-frame clones only and misses some. This table holds 600,000 to 750,000 clones, roughly 91% found once. For this clone: What it binds is not known.

This clonotype was sampled from a man aged 18 to 29 in good health. Some clones in this sample may be carry-over from other donors' samples. This chain uses TRBV30 with TRBJ1-1, with 7 nucleotides matching TRBD1. What was sequenced was memory CD8+ T cells from PBMCs. Subset described: CD45RO+ cells pooled with CCR7-negative TemRA cells. CDR3 amino acids: CAWKEDRMNTEAFF. The DNA for the CDR3 is TGTGCCTGGAAAGAGGACAGGATGAACACTGAAGCTTTCTTT.